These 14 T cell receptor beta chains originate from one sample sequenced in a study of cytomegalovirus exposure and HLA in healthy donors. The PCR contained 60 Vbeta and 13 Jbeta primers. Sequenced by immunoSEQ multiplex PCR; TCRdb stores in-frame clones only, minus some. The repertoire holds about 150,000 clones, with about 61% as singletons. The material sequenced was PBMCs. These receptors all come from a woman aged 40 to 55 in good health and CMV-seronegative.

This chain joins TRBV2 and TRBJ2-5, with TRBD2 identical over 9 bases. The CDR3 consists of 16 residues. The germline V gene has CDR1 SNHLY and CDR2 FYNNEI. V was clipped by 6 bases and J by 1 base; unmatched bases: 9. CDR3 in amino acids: CASRAGGGGVQETQYF. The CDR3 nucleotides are TGTGCCAGCAGAGCCGGGGGCGGGGGGGTCCAAGAGACCCAGTACTTC.

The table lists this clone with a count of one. CDR3 bases: TGTGCCAGCAGCCCAGATCAGGGGGCGGGAAACGAGCAGTACTTC. This translates into CASSPDQGAGNEQYF. V usage is TRBV7-9 and J usage is TRBJ2-7; 8 positions agree with TRBD1. The CDR3 covers 15 residues. Looked up from germline, CDR1 is SEHNR and CDR2 is FQNEAQ (reference sequence). Unmatched junction bases numbered 11, after V lost 5 bases and J lost 5 bases.

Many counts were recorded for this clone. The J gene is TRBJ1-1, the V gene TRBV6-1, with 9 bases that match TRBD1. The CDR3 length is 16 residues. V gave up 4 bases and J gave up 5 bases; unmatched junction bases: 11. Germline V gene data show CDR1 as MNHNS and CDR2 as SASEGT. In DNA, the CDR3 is TGTGCCAGCAGTGCTGCCCCGGACAGGGGATGGACTGAAGCTTTCTTT. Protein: CASSAAPDRGWTEAFF.

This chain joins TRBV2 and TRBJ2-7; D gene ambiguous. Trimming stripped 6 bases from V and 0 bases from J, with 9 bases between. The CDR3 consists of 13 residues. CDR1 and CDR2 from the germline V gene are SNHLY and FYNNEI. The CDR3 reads CASSPVLSYEQYF. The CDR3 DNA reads TGTGCCAGCAGCCCGGTCCTCTCCTACGAGCAGTACTTC.

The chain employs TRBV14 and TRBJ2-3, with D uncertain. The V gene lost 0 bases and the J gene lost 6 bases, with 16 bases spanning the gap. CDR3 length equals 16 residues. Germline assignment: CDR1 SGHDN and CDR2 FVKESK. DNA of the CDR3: TGTGCCAGCAGCCAAGATCCTGGGTTGACAAGGGATACGCAGTATTTT. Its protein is CASSQDPGLTRDTQYF.

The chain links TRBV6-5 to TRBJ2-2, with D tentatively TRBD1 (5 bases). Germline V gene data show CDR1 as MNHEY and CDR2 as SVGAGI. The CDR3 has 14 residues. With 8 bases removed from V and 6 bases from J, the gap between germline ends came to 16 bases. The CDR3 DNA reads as TGTGCCAGCTCACAGGTCGCAGTCGCCGGGGAGCTGTTTTTT. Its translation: CASSQVAVAGELFF.

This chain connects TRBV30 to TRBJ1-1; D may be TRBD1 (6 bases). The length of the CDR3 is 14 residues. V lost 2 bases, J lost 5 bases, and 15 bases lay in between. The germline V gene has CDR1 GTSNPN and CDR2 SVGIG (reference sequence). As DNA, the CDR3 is TGTGCCTGGAGTTTAGGCAGGGGTTGGACTGAAGCTTTCTTT. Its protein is CAWSLGRGWTEAFF.

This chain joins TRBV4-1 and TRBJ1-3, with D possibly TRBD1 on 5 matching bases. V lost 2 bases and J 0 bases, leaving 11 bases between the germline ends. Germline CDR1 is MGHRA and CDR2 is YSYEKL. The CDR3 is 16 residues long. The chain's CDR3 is CASSQWGSNSGNTIYF. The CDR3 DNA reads TGCGCCAGCAGCCAATGGGGCTCCAACTCTGGAAACACCATATATTTT.

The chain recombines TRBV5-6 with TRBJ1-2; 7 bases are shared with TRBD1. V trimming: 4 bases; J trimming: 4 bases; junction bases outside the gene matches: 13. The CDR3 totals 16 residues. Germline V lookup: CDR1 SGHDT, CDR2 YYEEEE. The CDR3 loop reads CASSQMDRIFFYGYTF. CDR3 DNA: TGTGCCAGCAGCCAGATGGACAGGATCTTTTTCTATGGCTACACCTTC.

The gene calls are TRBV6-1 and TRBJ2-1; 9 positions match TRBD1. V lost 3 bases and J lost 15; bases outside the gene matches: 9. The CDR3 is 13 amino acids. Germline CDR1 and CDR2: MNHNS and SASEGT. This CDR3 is CASSDTSGTGLFF. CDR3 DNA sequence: TGTGCCAGCAGTGACACCTCCGGGACAGGGTTGTTCTTC.

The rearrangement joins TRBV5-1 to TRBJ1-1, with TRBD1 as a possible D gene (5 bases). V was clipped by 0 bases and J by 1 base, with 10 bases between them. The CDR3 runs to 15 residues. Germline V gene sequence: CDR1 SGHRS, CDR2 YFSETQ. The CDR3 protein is CASSLAGSRNTEAFF. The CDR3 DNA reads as TGCGCCAGCAGCTTGGCAGGGTCCAGGAACACTGAAGCTTTCTTT. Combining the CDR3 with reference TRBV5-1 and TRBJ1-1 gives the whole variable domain KAGVTQTPRYLIKTRGQQVTLSCSPISGHRSVSWYQQTPGQGLQFLFEYFSETQRNKGNFPGRFSGRQFSNSRSEMNVSTLELGDSALYLCASSLAGSRNTEAFFGQGTRLTVV.

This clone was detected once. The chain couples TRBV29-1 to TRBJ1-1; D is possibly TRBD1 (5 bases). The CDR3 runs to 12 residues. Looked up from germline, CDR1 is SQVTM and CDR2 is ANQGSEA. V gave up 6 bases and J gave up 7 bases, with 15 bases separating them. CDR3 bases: TGCAGCGTCGCCCCGAAAGGGGTTGAAGCTTTCTTT. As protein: CSVAPKGVEAFF.

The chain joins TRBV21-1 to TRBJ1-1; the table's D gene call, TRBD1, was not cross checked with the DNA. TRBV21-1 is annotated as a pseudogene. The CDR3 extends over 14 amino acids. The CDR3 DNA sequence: TGTGCCAGCAGCAGATACAGGGGGAACACTGAAGCTTTCTTT. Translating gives CASSRYRGNTEAFF.

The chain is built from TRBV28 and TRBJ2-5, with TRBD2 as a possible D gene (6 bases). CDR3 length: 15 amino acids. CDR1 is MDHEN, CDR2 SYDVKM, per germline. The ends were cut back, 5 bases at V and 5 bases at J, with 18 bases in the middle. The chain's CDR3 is CASSPGGGRRETQYF. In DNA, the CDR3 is TGTGCCAGCAGTCCAGGAGGAGGGAGAAGGGAGACCCAGTACTTC.